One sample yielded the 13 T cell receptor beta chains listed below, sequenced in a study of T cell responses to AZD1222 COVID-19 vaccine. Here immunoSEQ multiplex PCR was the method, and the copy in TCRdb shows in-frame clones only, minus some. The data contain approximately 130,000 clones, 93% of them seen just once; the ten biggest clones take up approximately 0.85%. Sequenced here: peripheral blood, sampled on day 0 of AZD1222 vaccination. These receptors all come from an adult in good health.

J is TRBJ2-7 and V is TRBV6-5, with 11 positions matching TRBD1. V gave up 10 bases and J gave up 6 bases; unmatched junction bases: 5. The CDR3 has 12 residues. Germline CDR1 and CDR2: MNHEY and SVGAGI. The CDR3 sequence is CATGQGAPEQYF. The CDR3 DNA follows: TGTGCCACAGGACAGGGGGCGCCCGAGCAGTACTTC.

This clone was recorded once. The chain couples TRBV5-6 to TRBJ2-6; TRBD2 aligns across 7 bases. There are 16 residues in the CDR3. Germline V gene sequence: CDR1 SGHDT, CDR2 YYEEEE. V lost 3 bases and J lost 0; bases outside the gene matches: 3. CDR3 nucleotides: TGTGCCAGCAGCTCGGGACTAAACTCTGGGGCCAACGTCCTGACTTTC. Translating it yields CASSSGLNSGANVLTF.

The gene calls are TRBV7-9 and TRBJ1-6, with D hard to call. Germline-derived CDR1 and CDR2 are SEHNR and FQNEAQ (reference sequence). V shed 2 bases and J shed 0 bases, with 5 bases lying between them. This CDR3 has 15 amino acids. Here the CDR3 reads CASSLSSSYNSPLHF. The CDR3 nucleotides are TGTGCCAGCAGCTTAAGCAGCTCCTATAATTCACCCCTCCACTTT.

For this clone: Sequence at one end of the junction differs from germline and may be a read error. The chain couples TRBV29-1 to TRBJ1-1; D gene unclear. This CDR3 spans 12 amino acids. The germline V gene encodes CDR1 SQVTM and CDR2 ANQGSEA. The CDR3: CSVAGIYTEAFF. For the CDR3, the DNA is TGCAGCGTAGCCGGGATTTACACCGAAGCTTTCTTT.

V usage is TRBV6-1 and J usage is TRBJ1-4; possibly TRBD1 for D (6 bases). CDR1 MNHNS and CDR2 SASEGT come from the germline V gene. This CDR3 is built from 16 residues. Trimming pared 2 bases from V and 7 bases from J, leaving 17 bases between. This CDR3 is CASSEQGGGGSEKLFF. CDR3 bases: TGTGCCAGCAGTGAACAGGGAGGAGGGGGTAGTGAAAAACTGTTTTTT.

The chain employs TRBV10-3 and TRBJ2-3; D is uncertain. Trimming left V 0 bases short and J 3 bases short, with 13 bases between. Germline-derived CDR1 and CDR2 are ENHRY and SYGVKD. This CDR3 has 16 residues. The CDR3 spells CAISESFGSLTDTQYF. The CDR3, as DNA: TGTGCCATCAGTGAGTCGTTTGGGTCCCTAACAGATACGCAGTATTTT.

CDR3 amino acids: CASSVQGYNEQFF. The CDR3 DNA is TGTGCCAGCAGTGTCCAGGGGTACAATGAGCAGTTCTTC. This chain joins TRBV2 and TRBJ2-1; possible D gene TRBD1, 6 bases. This CDR3 is 13 amino acids long. With 4 bases removed from V and 4 bases from J, the gap between germline ends came to 8 bases. The germline V gene encodes CDR1 SNHLY and CDR2 FYNNEI.

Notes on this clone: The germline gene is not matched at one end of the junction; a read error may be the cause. CDR3 region: CASSLRTGGSETQYF. In DNA, the CDR3 is TGTGCTAGCAGCCTCCGTACAGGGGGCTCAGAGACCCAGTACTTC. The chain is built from TRBV7-7 and TRBJ2-5, with TRBD1 matching 9 bases. CDR3 length equals 15 residues. The germline V gene has CDR1 SSHAT and CDR2 FNYEAQ (reference sequence).

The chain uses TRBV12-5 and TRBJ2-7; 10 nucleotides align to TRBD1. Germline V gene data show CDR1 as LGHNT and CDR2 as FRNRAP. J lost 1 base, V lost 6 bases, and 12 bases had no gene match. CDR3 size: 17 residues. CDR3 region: CASGLNLRDRGSYEQYF. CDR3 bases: TGTGCTAGTGGCCTAAACTTAAGGGACAGGGGATCCTACGAGCAGTACTTC.

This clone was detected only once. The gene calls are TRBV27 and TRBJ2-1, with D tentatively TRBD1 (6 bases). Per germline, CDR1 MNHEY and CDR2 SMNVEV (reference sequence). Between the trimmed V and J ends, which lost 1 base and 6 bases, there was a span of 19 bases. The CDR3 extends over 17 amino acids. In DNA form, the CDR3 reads TGTGCCAGCAGTTTATTAACCCGGCAGGAAGGGGGCAATGAGCAGTTCTTC. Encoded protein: CASSLLTRQEGGNEQFF.

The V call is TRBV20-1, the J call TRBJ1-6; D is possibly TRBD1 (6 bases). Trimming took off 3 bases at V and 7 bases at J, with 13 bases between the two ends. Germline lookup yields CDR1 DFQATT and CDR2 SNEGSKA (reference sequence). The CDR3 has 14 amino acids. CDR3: CSASLGGINSPLHF. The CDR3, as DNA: TGCAGTGCTAGTTTGGGGGGCATAAATTCACCCCTCCACTTT.

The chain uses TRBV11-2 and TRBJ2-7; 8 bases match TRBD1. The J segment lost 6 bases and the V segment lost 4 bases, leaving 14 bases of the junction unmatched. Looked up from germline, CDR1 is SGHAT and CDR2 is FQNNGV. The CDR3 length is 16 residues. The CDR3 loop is CASSSGPGTGMGEQYF. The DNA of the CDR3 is TGTGCCAGCAGCTCGGGCCCTGGGACAGGTATGGGCGAGCAGTACTTC.

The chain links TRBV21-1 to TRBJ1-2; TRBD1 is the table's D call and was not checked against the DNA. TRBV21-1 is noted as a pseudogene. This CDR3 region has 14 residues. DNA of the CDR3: TGTGCCAGCAGCAAAGCGAAACAGGGTCGTGGCTACACCTTC. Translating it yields CASSKAKQGRGYTF.